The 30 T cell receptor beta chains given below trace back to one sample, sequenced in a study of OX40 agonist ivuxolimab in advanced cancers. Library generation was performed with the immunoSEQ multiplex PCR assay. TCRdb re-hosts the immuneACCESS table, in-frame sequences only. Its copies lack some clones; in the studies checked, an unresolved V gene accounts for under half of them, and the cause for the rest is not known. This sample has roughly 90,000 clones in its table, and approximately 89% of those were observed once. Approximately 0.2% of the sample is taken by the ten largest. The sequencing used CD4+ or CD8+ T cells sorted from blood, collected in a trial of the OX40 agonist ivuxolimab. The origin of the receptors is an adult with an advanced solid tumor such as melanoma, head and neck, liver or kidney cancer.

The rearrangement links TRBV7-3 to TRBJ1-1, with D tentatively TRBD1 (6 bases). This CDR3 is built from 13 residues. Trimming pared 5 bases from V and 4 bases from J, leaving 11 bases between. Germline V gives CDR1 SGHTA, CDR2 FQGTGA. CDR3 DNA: TGTGCCAGCAGCATTGCAGGGGCCACTGAAGCTTTCTTT. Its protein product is CASSIAGATEAFF.

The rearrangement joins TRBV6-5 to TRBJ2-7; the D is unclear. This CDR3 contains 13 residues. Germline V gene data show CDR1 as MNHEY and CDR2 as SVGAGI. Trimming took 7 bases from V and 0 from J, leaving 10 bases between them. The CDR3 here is CASTSFSSYEQYF. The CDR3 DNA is TGTGCCAGCACCTCCTTTAGCTCCTACGAGCAGTACTTC.

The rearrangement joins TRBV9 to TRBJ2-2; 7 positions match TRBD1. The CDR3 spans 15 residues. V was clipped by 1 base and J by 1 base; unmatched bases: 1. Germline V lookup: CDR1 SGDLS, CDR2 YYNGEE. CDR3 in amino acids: CASSVRDRNTGELFF. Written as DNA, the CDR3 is TGTGCCAGCAGCGTAAGGGACAGGAACACCGGGGAGCTGTTTTTT.

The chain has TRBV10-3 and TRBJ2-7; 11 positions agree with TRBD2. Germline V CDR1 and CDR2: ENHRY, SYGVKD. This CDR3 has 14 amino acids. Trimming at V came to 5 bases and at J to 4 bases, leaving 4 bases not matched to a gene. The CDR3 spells CAISRLAGSYEQYF. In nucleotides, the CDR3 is TGTGCCATCAGTAGACTAGCGGGAAGTTACGAGCAGTACTTC.

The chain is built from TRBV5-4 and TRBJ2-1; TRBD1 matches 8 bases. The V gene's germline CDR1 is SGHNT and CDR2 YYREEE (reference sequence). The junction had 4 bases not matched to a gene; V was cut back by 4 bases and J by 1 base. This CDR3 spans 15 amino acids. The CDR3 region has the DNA TGTGCCAGCAGCCTCCGGACAGGGTCCTACAATGAGCAGTTCTTC. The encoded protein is CASSLRTGSYNEQFF.

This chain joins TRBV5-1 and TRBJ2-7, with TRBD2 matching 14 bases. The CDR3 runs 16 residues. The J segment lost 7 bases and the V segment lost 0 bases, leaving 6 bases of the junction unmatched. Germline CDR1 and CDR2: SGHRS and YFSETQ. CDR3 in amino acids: CASSLATSGRAAEQYF. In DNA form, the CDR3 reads TGCGCCAGCAGCTTGGCGACTAGCGGGAGGGCGGCGGAGCAGTACTTC. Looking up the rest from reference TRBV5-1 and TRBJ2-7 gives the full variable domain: KAGVTQTPRYLIKTRGQQVTLSCSPISGHRSVSWYQQTPGQGLQFLFEYFSETQRNKGNFPGRFSGRQFSNSRSEMNVSTLELGDSALYLCASSLATSGRAAEQYFGPGTRLTVT.

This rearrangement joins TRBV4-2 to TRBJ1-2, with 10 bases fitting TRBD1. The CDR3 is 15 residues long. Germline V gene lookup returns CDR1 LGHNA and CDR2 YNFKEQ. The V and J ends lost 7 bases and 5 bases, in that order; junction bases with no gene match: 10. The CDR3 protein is CASTRTGGVPYGYTF. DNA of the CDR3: TGTGCCAGCACTCGGACAGGGGGGGTCCCTTATGGCTACACCTTC.

The CDR3 loop reads CASSPDRHGYTF. In DNA, the CDR3 is TGTGCCAGCAGCCCGGACAGGCATGGCTACACCTTC. The chain has TRBV7-2 and TRBJ1-2; TRBD1 matches at 7 bases. Germline CDR1 SGHTA, CDR2 FQGNSA. This CDR3 contains 12 residues. The J segment lost 6 bases and the V segment lost 5 bases, leaving 3 bases of the junction unmatched. Together with reference TRBV7-2 and TRBJ1-2, the CDR3 gives the full variable domain: GAGVSQSPSNKVTEKGKDVELRCDPISGHTALYWYRQSLGQGLEFLIYFQGNSAPDKSGLPSDRFSAERTGGSVSTLTIQRTQQEDSAVYLCASSPDRHGYTFGSGTRLTVV.

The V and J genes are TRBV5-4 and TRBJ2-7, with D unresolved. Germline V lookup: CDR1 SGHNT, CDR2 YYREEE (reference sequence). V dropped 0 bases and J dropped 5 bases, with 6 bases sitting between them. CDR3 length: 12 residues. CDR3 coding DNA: TGTGCCAGCAGCTTGGCGACGGACGAGCAGTACTTC. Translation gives CASSLATDEQYF. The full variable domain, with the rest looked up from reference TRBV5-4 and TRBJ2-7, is ETGVTQSPTHLIKTRGQQVTLRCSSQSGHNTVSWYQQALGQGPQFIFQYYREEENGRGNFPPRFSGLQFPNYSSELNVNALELDDSALYLCASSLATDEQYFGPGTRLTVT.

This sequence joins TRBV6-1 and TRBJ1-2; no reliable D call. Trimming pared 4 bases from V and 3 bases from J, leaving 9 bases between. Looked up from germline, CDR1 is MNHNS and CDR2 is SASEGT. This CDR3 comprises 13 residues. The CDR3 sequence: CASSADGDYGYTF. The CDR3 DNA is TGTGCCAGCAGTGCGGACGGGGACTATGGCTACACCTTC.

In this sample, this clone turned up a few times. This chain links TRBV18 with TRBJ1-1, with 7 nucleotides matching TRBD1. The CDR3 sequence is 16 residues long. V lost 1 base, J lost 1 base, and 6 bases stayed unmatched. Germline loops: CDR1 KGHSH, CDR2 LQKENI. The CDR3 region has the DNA TGTGCCAGCTCACCACAAACAGGGGCGGCGAACACTGAAGCTTTCTTT. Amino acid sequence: CASSPQTGAANTEAFF.

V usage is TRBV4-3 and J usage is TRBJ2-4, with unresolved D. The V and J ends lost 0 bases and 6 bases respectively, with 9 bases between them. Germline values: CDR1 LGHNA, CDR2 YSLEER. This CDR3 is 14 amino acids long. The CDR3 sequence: CASSQDLWGNIQYF. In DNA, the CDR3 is TGCGCCAGCAGCCAAGATCTTTGGGGAAACATTCAGTACTTC.

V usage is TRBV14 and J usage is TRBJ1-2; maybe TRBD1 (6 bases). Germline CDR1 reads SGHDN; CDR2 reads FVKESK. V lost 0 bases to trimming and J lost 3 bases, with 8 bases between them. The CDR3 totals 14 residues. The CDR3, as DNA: TGTGCCAGCAGCCAAGAGGGACATGACTATGGCTACACCTTC. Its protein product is CASSQEGHDYGYTF.

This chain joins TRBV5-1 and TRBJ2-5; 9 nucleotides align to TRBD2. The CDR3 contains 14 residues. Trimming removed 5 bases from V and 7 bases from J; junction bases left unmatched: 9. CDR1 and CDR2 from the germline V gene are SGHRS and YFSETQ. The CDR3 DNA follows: TGCGCCAGCAGGGATAGCGGGGGCCCCGGGACCCAGTACTTC. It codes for CASRDSGGPGTQYF.

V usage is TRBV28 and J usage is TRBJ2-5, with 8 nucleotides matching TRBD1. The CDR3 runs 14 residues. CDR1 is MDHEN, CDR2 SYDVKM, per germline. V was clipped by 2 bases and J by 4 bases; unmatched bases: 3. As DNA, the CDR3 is TGTGCCAGCAGTTTAAACACAGGGGGAGAGACCCAGTACTTC. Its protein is CASSLNTGGETQYF.

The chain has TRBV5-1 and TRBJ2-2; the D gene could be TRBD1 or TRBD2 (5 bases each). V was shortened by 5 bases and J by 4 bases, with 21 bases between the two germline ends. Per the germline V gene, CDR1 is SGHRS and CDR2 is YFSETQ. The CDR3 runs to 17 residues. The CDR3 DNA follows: TGCGCCAGCAGGCTCCGGGGCCCCCCGGCGAGCACCGGGGAGCTGTTTTTT. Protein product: CASRLRGPPASTGELFF.

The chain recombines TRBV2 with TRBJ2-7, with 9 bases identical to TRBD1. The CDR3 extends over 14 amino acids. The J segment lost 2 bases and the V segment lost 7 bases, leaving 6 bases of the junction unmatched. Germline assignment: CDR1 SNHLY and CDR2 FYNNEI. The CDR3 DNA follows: TGTGCCAGCATGCGACAGGGGGGAACCTACGAGCAGTACTTC. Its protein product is CASMRQGGTYEQYF.

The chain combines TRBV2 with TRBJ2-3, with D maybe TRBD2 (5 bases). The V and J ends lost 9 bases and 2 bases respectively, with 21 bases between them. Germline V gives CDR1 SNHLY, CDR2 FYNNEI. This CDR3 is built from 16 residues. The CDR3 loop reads CARAVMGWEHTDTQYF. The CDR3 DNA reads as TGTGCCAGAGCAGTGATGGGGTGGGAGCACACAGATACGCAGTATTTT.

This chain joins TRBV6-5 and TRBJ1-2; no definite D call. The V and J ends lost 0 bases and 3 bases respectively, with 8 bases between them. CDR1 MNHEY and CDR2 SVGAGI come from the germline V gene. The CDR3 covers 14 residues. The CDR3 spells CASSYSRRDYGYTF. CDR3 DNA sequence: TGTGCCAGCAGTTACTCCCGGCGGGACTATGGCTACACCTTC.

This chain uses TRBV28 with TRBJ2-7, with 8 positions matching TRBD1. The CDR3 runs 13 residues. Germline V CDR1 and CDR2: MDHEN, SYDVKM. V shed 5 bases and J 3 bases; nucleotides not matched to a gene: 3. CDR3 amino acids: CASSPGQGYEQYF. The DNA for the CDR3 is TGTGCCAGCAGTCCCGGACAGGGCTACGAGCAGTACTTC.

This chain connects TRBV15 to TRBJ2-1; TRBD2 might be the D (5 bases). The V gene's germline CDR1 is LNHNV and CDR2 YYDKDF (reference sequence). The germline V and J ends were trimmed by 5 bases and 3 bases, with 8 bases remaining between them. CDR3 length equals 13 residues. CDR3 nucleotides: TGTGCCACCAGCGGGGAGCTCTACAATGAGCAGTTCTTC. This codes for CATSGELYNEQFF.

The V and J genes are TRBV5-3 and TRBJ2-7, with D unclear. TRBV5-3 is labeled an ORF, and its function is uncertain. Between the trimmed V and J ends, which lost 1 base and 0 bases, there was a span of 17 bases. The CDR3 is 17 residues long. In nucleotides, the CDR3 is TGTGCCAGAAGCTTGAAGTCTCAGTTTCGATTCTCCTACGAGCAGTACGTC. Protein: CARSLKSQFRFSYEQYV.

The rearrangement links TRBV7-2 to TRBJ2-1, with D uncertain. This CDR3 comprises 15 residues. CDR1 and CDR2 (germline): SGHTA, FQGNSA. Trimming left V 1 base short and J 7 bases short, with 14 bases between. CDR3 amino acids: CASSLERAHWNEQFF. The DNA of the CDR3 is TGTGCCAGCAGCTTAGAACGGGCGCACTGGAATGAGCAGTTCTTC. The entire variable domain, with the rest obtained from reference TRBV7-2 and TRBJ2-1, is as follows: GAGVSQSPSNKVTEKGKDVELRCDPISGHTALYWYRQSLGQGLEFLIYFQGNSAPDKSGLPSDRFSAERTGGSVSTLTIQRTQQEDSAVYLCASSLERAHWNEQFFGPGTRLTVL.

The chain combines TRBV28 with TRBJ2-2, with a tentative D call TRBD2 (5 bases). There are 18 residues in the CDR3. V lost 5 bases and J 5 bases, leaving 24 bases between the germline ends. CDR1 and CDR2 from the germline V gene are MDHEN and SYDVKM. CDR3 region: CASSRGLGLRIGTGELFF. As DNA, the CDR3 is TGTGCCAGCAGTAGAGGGCTTGGACTCCGAATTGGGACCGGGGAGCTGTTTTTT.

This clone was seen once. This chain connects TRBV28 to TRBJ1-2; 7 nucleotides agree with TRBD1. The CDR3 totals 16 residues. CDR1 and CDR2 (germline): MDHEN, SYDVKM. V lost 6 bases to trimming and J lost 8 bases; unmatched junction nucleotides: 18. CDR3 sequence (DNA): TGTGCCAGCAGGCTTAGGTTGTCGACAGGGAAGGGCGGCTACACCTTC. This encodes CASRLRLSTGKGGYTF.

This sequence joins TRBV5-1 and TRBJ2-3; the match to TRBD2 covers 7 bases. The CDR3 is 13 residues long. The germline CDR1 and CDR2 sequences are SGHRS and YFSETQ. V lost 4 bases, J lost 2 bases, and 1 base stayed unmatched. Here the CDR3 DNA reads TGCGCCAGCAGCGGGGGGGACACAGATACGCAGTATTTT. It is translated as CASSGGDTDTQYF.

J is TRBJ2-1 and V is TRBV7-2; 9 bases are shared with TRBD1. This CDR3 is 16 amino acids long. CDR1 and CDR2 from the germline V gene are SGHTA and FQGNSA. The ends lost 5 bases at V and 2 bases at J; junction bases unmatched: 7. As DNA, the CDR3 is TGTGCCAGCAGCCCTTTCGGGACAGGGCCCTACAATGAGCAGTTCTTC. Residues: CASSPFGTGPYNEQFF.

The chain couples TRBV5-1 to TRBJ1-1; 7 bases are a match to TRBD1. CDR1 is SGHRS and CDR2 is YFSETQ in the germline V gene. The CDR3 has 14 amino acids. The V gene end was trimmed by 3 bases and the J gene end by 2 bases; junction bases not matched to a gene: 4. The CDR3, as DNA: TGCGCCAGCAGCTGGACAGGTTCAAACACTGAAGCTTTCTTT. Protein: CASSWTGSNTEAFF.

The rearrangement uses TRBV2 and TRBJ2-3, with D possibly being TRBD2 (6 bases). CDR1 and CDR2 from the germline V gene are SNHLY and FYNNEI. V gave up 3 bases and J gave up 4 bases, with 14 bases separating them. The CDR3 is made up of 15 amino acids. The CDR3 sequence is CASSDGEASSDTQYF. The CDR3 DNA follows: TGTGCCAGCAGTGACGGGGAGGCTAGCTCAGATACGCAGTATTTT.

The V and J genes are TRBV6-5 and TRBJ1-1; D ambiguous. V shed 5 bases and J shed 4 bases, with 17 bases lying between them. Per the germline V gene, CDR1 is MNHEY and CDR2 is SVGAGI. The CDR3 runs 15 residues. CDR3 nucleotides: TGTGCCAGCAGTCTCCTCCACCGACGTGGCACTGAAGCTTTCTTT. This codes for CASSLLHRRGTEAFF.